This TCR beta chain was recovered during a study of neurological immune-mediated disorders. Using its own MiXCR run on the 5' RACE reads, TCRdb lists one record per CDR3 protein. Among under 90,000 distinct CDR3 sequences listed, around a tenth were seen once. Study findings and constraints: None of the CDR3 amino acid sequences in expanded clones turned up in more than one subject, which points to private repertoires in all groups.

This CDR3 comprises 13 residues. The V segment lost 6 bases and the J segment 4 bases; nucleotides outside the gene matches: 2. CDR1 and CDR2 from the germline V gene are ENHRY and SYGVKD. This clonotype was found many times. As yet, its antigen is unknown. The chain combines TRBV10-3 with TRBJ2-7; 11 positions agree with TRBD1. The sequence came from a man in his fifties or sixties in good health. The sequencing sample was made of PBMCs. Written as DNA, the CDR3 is TGTGCCATCAGAGGACAGGGGGCTTACGAGCAGTACTTC. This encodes CAIRGQGAYEQYF.